The rows below give T cell receptor beta chains drawn from one sample of a study of T cell responses to AZD1222 COVID-19 vaccine. Data came from immunoSEQ multiplex PCR; TCRdb stores just in-frame clones and leaves some out. The data contain about 180,000 clones, less than 95% of them singletons. The sample here was peripheral blood, taken on day 0 of AZD1222 vaccination. The receptor source for this set is an adult in good health. Each CDR3 is given with its conserved first and last residue.

v_gene,CDR3aa
TRBV4-1,CATMGTGARRGTEAFF
TRBV27,CASSLPTGYSPLHF
TRBV6-6,CASSYLILGQNTEAFF
TRBV5-1,CASKRGPDTEAFF
TRBV3-1/TRBV3-2,CASSLQTYTDTQYF
TRBV27,CASSLTYGTGEGYTF
TRBV9,CASTAGGGVADTQYF
TRBV11-2,CASSWDGDQPQHF
TRBV3-1/TRBV3-2,CASSRRTGAPYEKLFF
TRBV3-1/TRBV3-2,CASSLPGSLQDHNEKLFF
TRBV6-5,CASSPGGKRGYTF
TRBV7-2,CASSKDRSGWVPGANVLTF
TRBV9,CASSSSGTAYEQYF
TRBV5-4,CASSFGPGEHEQYF
TRBV5-1,CASSLGVGPNQPQHF
TRBV21-1,CASSLRTASDSPLHF
TRBV6-5,CASTWGGGEKLFF
TRBV27,CATSTARQGYNSPLHF
TRBV29-1,CGFLLLNTEAFF